This T cell receptor beta chain was captured by sequencing in a study of blood T cell repertoires in COVID-19. Study-level information: The United States, Italy and Spain provided the acute and convalescent COVID-19 samples. From T cells, B-cell-depleted T cells, or PBMCs came the material, which was cDNA or gDNA.

Enrolled during active infection, Seattle patients were then followed longitudinally. The germline V and J ends were trimmed by 3 bases and 9 bases, with 15 bases remaining between them. Germline lookup yields CDR1 GTSNPN and CDR2 SVGIG (reference sequence). CDR3 size: 14 residues. As handled by the study authors: The assay estimated nucleated cells by amplifying reference gene primers. The repertoire was sequenced with immunoSEQ multiplex PCR; TCRdb's copy has only in-frame clones and lacks some. The V and J calls and clone size are taken from that table; D and trimming were inferred from the DNA. The table includes more than 200,000 clones, around 87% detected once.

The chain links TRBV30 to TRBJ1-6; possible D gene TRBD1, 5 bases. Sequenced material: peripheral blood. The origin of this receptor is a woman aged 55-75 years with COVID-19, enrolled during active disease. The CDR3 here is CAWSLSGGFSPLHF. The CDR3, as DNA: TGTGCCTGGAGCCTTTCCGGGGGGTTTTCACCCCTCCACTTT.